One TCR beta chain is described in this entry. Its antigen is as yet unknown. These data belong to a study of cytomegalovirus exposure and HLA in healthy donors. General study findings and limits: When a later analysis was performed, an Asian-associated ancestry cluster reportedly had fewer N-insertions than the roughly 700-donor mean. Researchers reportedly found TCR beta sequences accurately predicted most subjects' HLA-A and HLA-B alleles.

V lost 5 bases and J 3 bases, leaving 17 bases between the germline ends. From germline, CDR1 is SEHNR and CDR2 FQNEAQ (reference sequence). This CDR3 has 16 amino acids. This PCR relied on a set of 60 Vbeta primers and 13 Jbeta primers. Only in-frame clones appear in the TCRdb table, and some are missing; sequencing was by immunoSEQ multiplex PCR. This table has more than 95,000 clones, roughly 15% appearing once. The chain joins TRBV7-9 to TRBJ2-1; weak D call: TRBD1 (6 bases). Sequences were obtained from PBMCs. This TCR was recovered from a female donor in good health and CMV-seronegative. In DNA, the CDR3 is TGTGCCAGCAGCCCCCCACAGGGTTCTGGCTACAATGAGCAGTTCTTC. Protein: CASSPPQGSGYNEQFF.